A selection of T cell receptor beta chains follows, all from one sample in a study of blood T cell repertoires in COVID-19. Only in-frame clones appear in the TCRdb table, and some are missing; sequencing was by immunoSEQ multiplex PCR. This table holds about 64,000 clones, 70% to 80% found once. The specimen sequenced was peripheral blood. The receptors derive from an elderly man with acute or convalescent COVID-19. Each CDR3 is given with its conserved first and last residue. Fields, in order: CDR3 DNA, CDR3 protein, D gene, V gene, clone size, CDR3 length, J gene. D genes are given only for firm matches. Clone size is shown for a subset of rows, as once, few, many or a class of expanded clone.

CDR3nt: TGTGCCAGCAGTTCGAGGGGGGGGTATGGCTACACCTTC
CDR3aa: CASSSRGGYGYTF
d_gene: -
v_gene: TRBV12-3/TRBV12-4
abundance: -
len: 13
j_gene: TRBJ1-2

CDR3nt: TGTGCCAGCAGCATGACTAGCGGAGGGGAGCAGTACTTC
CDR3aa: CASSMTSGGEQYF
d_gene: TRBD2
v_gene: TRBV12-3/TRBV12-4
abundance: -
len: 13
j_gene: TRBJ2-7

CDR3nt: TGCGCCAGCAGCTCTACTAGCGGGAGCGGTTACAATGAGCAGTTCTTC
CDR3aa: CASSSTSGSGYNEQFF
d_gene: TRBD2
v_gene: TRBV5-1
abundance: once
len: 16
j_gene: TRBJ2-1

CDR3nt: TGCGCCAGCAGTGCTCCCGGGACAAACCGGGACGAGCAGTACTTC
CDR3aa: CASSAPGTNRDEQYF
d_gene: -
v_gene: TRBV10-1
abundance: -
len: 15
j_gene: TRBJ2-7

CDR3nt: TGTGCCAGCAGCCCATCTGGGACTAGCGGGAGAAATACGCAGTATTTT
CDR3aa: CASSPSGTSGRNTQYF
d_gene: TRBD2
v_gene: TRBV5-4
abundance: -
len: 16
j_gene: TRBJ2-3

CDR3nt: TGTGCCAGTCGCGATGGGGGGGCTATCTACGAGCAGTACTTC
CDR3aa: CASRDGGAIYEQYF
d_gene: -
v_gene: TRBV6-6
abundance: few
len: 14
j_gene: TRBJ2-7

CDR3nt: TGTGCCACCCGGAGGACCACAGATACGCAGTATTTT
CDR3aa: CATRRTTDTQYF
d_gene: -
v_gene: TRBV10-3
abundance: -
len: 12
j_gene: TRBJ2-3

CDR3nt: TGTGCTAGTGCTACCCCCCGTTCCCAGGGAACCTACAATGAGCAGTTCTTC
CDR3aa: CASATPRSQGTYNEQFF
d_gene: -
v_gene: TRBV12-5
abundance: -
len: 17
j_gene: TRBJ2-1

CDR3nt: TGTGCCAGCAGCTCCATAGGTAGCGGGAGATCGGCAGATACGCAGTATTTT
CDR3aa: CASSSIGSGRSADTQYF
d_gene: TRBD2
v_gene: TRBV7-9
abundance: -
len: 17
j_gene: TRBJ2-3

CDR3nt: TGTGCCACCAGCAGAGGCGACAGCACAAATCAGCCCCAGCATTTT
CDR3aa: CATSRGDSTNQPQHF
d_gene: -
v_gene: TRBV15
abundance: -
len: 15
j_gene: TRBJ1-5

CDR3nt: TGTGCCAGCAGCTATGAGCTAGGGGAGGGGGAGACCCAGTACTTC
CDR3aa: CASSYELGEGETQYF
d_gene: TRBD2
v_gene: TRBV5-4
abundance: -
len: 15
j_gene: TRBJ2-5

CDR3nt: TGTGCCACCAGTGCCGGGGGAGTTGGCTCCTACGAGCAGTACTTC
CDR3aa: CATSAGGVGSYEQYF
d_gene: -
v_gene: TRBV24-1
abundance: -
len: 15
j_gene: TRBJ2-7

CDR3nt: TGTGCCAGCCGACAGAGCGGAAACACCATATATTTT
CDR3aa: CASRQSGNTIYF
d_gene: -
v_gene: TRBV19
abundance: -
len: 12
j_gene: TRBJ1-3

CDR3nt: TGTGCCAGCAGTTCCTCCGAACGATCAACACAAAAACTGTTTTTT
CDR3aa: CASSSSERSTQKLFF
d_gene: -
v_gene: TRBV27
abundance: -
len: 15
j_gene: TRBJ1-4

CDR3nt: TGTGCCAGCAGCCCAGGGACTAGCGGGACCCGGGTAATCACAGATACGCAGTATTTT
CDR3aa: CASSPGTSGTRVITDTQYF
d_gene: TRBD2
v_gene: TRBV7-9
abundance: -
len: 19
j_gene: TRBJ2-3

CDR3nt: TGTGCCAGCAGCCCCCCCGGGACAGGGGCCGGGCAGTACTTC
CDR3aa: CASSPPGTGAGQYF
d_gene: TRBD1
v_gene: TRBV28
abundance: -
len: 14
j_gene: TRBJ2-7

CDR3nt: TGTGCCAGCAGCGTAGCCGACACCTTC
CDR3aa: CASSVADTF
d_gene: -
v_gene: TRBV9
abundance: -
len: 9
j_gene: TRBJ1-2

CDR3nt: TGTGCCACCAGCAGAGATCCGGGGATCGCAGATACGCAGTATTTT
CDR3aa: CATSRDPGIADTQYF
d_gene: -
v_gene: TRBV15
abundance: -
len: 15
j_gene: TRBJ2-3

CDR3nt: TGTGCTAGCAGCTCCACAGGGAATGAGCAGTTCTTC
CDR3aa: CASSSTGNEQFF
d_gene: -
v_gene: TRBV7-7
abundance: once
len: 12
j_gene: TRBJ2-1

CDR3nt: TGTGCCTGGAAAAGGGGGCTGGGGAGGAACACTGAAGCTTTCTTT
CDR3aa: CAWKRGLGRNTEAFF
d_gene: TRBD1
v_gene: TRBV30
abundance: -
len: 15
j_gene: TRBJ1-1

CDR3nt: TGTGCCAGCAGAGGAGAGGGAAACACCGGGGAGCTGTTTTTT
CDR3aa: CASRGEGNTGELFF
d_gene: -
v_gene: TRBV28
abundance: -
len: 14
j_gene: TRBJ2-2

CDR3nt: TGTGCCAGCAGCCGCGTAAGGGGGACAGGGGAAAATGAGCAGTTCTTC
CDR3aa: CASSRVRGTGENEQFF
d_gene: TRBD1
v_gene: TRBV3-1/TRBV3-2
abundance: -
len: 16
j_gene: TRBJ2-1

CDR3nt: TGTGCCATCAGTGACGACAGGATGGGCTATGGCTACACCTTC
CDR3aa: CAISDDRMGYGYTF
d_gene: -
v_gene: TRBV10-3
abundance: -
len: 14
j_gene: TRBJ1-2

CDR3nt: TGTGCCAGCAGCTTGGAAGGTGGGAGAGAAGCTTTCTTT
CDR3aa: CASSLEGGREAFF
d_gene: -
v_gene: TRBV5-5
abundance: -
len: 13
j_gene: TRBJ1-1

CDR3nt: TGTGCCACCAGTGATTCCTCCGGGAACACTGAAGCTTTCTTT
CDR3aa: CATSDSSGNTEAFF
d_gene: -
v_gene: TRBV24-1
abundance: -
len: 14
j_gene: TRBJ1-1

CDR3nt: TGCGCCAGCAGCTTGGGGGACAGGGATTCACCCCTCCACTTT
CDR3aa: CASSLGDRDSPLHF
d_gene: TRBD1
v_gene: TRBV5-1
abundance: -
len: 14
j_gene: TRBJ1-6

CDR3nt: TGTGCCAGCAGCGCAGCGGGGGGCCAGACCAATGAGCAGTTCTTC
CDR3aa: CASSAAGGQTNEQFF
d_gene: TRBD2
v_gene: TRBV5-4
abundance: few
len: 15
j_gene: TRBJ2-1

CDR3nt: TGTGCCAGCAGCTGGATAGATAACAGGGGCGACACTGAAGCTTTCTTT
CDR3aa: CASSWIDNRGDTEAFF
d_gene: TRBD1
v_gene: TRBV7-9
abundance: few
len: 16
j_gene: TRBJ1-1

CDR3nt: TGCGCCAGCAGTGAGTCGAGGGCGGAACAGCCCCAGCATTTT
CDR3aa: CASSESRAEQPQHF
d_gene: -
v_gene: TRBV10-1
abundance: -
len: 14
j_gene: TRBJ1-5

CDR3nt: TGTGCCAGCAGCTTAGGCGCCTTACGACTAGCGGGGGGCCCACAAGAGACCCAGTACTTC
CDR3aa: CASSLGALRLAGGPQETQYF
d_gene: TRBD2
v_gene: TRBV11-3
abundance: -
len: 20
j_gene: TRBJ2-5

CDR3nt: TGTGCCAGCTCACTTAAAACAAACACCGGGGAGCTGTTTTTT
CDR3aa: CASSLKTNTGELFF
d_gene: -
v_gene: TRBV18
abundance: once
len: 14
j_gene: TRBJ2-2

CDR3nt: TGCAGTGCTAGTAATGTCAACCAAGAGACCCAGTACTTC
CDR3aa: CSASNVNQETQYF
d_gene: -
v_gene: TRBV20-1
abundance: -
len: 13
j_gene: TRBJ2-5

CDR3nt: TGTGCCAGCAGTGAACGACAGGGGGCTGTAAAACTGTTTTTT
CDR3aa: CASSERQGAVKLFF
d_gene: TRBD1
v_gene: TRBV2
abundance: -
len: 14
j_gene: TRBJ1-4

CDR3nt: TGTGCCAGCAGCCCCGAGGGACAGGTGGACTATGGCTACACCTTC
CDR3aa: CASSPEGQVDYGYTF
d_gene: TRBD1
v_gene: TRBV5-4
abundance: -
len: 15
j_gene: TRBJ1-2